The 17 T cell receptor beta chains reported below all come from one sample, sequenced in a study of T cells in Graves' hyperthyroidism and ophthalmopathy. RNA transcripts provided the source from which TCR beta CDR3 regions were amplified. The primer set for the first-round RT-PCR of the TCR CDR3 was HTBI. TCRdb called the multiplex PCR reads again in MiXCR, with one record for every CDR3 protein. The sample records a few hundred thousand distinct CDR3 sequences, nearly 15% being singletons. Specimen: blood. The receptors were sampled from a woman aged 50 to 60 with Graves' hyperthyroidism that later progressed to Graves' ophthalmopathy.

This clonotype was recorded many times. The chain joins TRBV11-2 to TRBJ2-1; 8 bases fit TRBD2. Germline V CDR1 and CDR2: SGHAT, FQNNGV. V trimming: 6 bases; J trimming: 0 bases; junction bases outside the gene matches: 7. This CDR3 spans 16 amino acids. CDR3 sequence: CASRNLAGFSYNEQFF. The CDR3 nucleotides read TGTGCCAGCAGGAACCTAGCGGGTTTCTCCTACAATGAGCAGTTCTTC.

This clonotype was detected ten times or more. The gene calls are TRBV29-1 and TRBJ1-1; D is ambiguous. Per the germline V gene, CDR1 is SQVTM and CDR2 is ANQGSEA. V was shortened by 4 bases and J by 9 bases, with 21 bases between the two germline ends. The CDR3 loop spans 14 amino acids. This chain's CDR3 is CSVAKNTPSEKAFF. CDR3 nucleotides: TGCAGCGTTGCAAAGAACACCCCAAGTGAAAAAGCTTTCTTT.

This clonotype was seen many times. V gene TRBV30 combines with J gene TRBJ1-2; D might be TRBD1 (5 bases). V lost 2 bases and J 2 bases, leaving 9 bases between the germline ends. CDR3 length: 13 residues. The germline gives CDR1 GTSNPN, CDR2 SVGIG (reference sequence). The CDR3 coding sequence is TGTGCCTGGAGTTTTGACAGAAACTATGGCTACACCTTC. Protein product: CAWSFDRNYGYTF.

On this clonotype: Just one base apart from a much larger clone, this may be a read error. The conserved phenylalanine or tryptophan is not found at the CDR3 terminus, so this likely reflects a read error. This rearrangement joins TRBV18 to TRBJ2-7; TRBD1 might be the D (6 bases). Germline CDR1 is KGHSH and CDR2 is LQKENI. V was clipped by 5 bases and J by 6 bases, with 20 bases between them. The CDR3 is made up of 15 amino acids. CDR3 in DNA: TGTGCCAGCTCAGCCTACCGGGACAATCCCCGCGAGCAGTACCTC. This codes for CASSAYRDNPREQYL.

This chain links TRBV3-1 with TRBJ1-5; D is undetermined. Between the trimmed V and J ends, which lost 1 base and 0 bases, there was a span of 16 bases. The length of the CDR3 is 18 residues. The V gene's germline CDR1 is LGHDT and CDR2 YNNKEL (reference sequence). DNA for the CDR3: TGTGCCAGCAGCCAAGCTTCAGAGCTACCCCATAGCAATCAGCCCCAGCATTTT. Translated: CASSQASELPHSNQPQHF.

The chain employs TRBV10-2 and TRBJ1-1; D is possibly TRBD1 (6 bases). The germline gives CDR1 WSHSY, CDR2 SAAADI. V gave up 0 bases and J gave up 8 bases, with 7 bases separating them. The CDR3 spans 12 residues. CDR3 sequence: CASSESGTEAFF. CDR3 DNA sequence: TGCGCCAGCAGTGAGTCGGGGACAGAAGCTTTCTTT.

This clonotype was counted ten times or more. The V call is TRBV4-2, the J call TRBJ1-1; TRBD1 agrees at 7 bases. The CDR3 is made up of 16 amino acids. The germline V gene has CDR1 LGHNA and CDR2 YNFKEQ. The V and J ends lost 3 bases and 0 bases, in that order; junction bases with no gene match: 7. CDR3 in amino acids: CASSQAYRGLNTEAFF. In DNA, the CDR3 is TGTGCCAGCAGCCAGGCTTACAGGGGCCTGAACACTGAAGCTTTCTTT.

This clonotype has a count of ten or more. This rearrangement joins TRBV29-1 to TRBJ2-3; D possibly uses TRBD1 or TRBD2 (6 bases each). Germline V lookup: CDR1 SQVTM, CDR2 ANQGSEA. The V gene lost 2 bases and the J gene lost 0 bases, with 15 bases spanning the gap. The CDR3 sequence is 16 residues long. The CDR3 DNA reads TGCAGCGTTGAATCAATGGGGGGCAGGAGCACAGATACGCAGTATTTT. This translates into CSVESMGGRSTDTQYF.

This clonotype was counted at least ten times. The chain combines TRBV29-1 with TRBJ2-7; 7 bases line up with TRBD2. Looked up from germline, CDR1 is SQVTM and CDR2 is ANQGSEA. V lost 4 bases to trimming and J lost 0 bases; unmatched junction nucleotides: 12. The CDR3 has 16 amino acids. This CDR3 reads CSVGGLWRENSYEQYF. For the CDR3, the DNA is TGCAGCGTTGGGGGGTTGTGGCGGGAGAACTCCTACGAGCAGTACTTC.

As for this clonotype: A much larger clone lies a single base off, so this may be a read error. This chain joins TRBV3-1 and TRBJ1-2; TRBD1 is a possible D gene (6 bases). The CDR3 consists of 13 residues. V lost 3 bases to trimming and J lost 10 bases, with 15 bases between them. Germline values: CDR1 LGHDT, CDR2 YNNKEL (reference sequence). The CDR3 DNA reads TGTGCCAGCAGCCACGGGGTACAGGGAGTCTACACCTTC. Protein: CASSHGVQGVYTF.

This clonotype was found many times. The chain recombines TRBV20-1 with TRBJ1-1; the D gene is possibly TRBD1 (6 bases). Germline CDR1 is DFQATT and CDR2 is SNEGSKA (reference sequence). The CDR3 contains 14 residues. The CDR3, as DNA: TGCGGCATACAGGGCAAAGTGCGCAACACTGAAGCTTTCTTT. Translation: CGIQGKVRNTEAFF.

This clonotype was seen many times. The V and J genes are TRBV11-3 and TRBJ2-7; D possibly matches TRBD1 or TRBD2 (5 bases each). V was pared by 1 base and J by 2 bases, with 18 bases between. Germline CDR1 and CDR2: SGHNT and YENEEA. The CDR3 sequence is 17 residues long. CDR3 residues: CASSLGGDGTAAYEQYF. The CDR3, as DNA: TGTGCCAGCAGCTTAGGAGGGGATGGGACCGCCGCCTACGAGCAGTACTTC. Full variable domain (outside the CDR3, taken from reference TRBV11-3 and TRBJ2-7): EAGVVQSPRYKIIEKKQPVAFWCNPISGHNTLYWYLQNLGQGPELLIRYENEEAVDDSQLPKDRFSAERLKGVDSTLKIQPAELGDSAVYLCASSLGGDGTAAYEQYFGPGTRLTVT.

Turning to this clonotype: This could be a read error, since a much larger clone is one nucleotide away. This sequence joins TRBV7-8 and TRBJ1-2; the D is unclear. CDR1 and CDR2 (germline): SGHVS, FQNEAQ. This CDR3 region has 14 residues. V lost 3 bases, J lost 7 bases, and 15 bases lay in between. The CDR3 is CASSFVDVLGGYTF. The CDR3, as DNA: TGTGCCAGCAGCTTTGTAGACGTTCTTGGTGGCTACACCTTC.

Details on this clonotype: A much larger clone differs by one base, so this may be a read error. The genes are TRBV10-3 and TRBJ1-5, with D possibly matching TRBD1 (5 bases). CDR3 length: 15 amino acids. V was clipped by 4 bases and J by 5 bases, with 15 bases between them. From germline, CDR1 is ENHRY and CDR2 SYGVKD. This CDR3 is CAISGHGGGYQPQHF. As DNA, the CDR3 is TGTGCCATCAGTGGACATGGGGGGGGTTATCAGCCCCAGCATTTT.

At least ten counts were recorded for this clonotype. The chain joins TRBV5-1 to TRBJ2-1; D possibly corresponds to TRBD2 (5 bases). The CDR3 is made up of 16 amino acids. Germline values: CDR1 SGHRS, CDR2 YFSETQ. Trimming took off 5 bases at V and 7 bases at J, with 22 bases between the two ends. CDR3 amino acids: CASSPRLASPGNEQFF. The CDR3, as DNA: TGCGCCAGCAGTCCCCGACTGGCCTCCCCGGGGAATGAGCAGTTCTTC.

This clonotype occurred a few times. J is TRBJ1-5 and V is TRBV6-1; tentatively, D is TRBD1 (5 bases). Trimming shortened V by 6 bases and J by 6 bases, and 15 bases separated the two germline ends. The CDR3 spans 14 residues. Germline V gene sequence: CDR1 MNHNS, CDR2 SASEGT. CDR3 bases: TGTGCCAGCAGCCTTTGGGGGGAAAGTCAGCCCCAGCATTTT. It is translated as CASSLWGESQPQHF.

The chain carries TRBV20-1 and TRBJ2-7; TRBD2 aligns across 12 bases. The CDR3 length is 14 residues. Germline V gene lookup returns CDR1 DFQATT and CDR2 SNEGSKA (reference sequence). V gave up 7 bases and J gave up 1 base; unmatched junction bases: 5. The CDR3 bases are TGCAGTGTACTAGCGGGAGGATTTTCCTACGAGCAGTACTTC. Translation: CSVLAGGFSYEQYF.